This TCR beta chain was obtained from a study of T cell repertoires in cytomegalovirus infection. Study in general: Matching HLA type and CMV infection were both indicated by public TCR beta signatures. The study's findings and limits: HLA-C-restricted CMV clonotypes gave the most frequent clonotype in two of eight donors. There were carriers of CMV plus the relevant HLA, and cumulative public TCR beta family frequency identified them.

TCRdb used MiXCR to reprocess the reads, holding one entry per CDR3 protein. The table shows roughly 230,000 distinct CDR3 sequences, with roughly 20% occurring only once. The germline V gene encodes CDR1 SGHDN and CDR2 FVKESK. V lost 10 bases and J 1 base, leaving 19 bases between the germline ends. The CDR3 length is 15 residues. This clonotype was seen a handful of times. Its antigen is unidentified. This receptor was obtained from a human donor in good health (CMV status not recorded). Some clones in this sample may be carry-over from other donors' samples. Sequenced material: CD8+ T cells from PBMCs. The chain uses TRBV14 and TRBJ1-1; D may be TRBD1 (5 bases). CDR3 region: CATSGWTGTNTEAFF. The CDR3 region has the DNA TGTGCCACCTCAGGGTGGACGGGGACGAACACTGAAGCTTTCTTT. The whole variable domain, filled in from reference TRBV14 and TRBJ1-1, reads EAGVTQFPSHSVIEKGQTVTLRCDPISGHDNLYWYRRVMGKEIKFLLHFVKESKQDESGMPNNRFLAERTGGTYSTLKVQPAELEDSGVYFCATSGWTGTNTEAFFGQGTRLTVV.